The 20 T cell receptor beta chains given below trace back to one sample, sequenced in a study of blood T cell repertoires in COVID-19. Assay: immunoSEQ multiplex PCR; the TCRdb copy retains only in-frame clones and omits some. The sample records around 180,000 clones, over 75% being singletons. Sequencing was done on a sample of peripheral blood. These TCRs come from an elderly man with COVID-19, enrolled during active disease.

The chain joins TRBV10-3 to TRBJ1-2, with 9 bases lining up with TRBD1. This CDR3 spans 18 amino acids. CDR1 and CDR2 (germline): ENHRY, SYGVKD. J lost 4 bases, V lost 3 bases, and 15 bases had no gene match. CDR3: CAISDQTGTGTIGYGYTF. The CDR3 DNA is TGTGCCATCAGTGACCAAACCGGGACAGGGACCATAGGCTATGGCTACACCTTC.

The CDR3: CASSGRGFGANVLTF. CDR3 in DNA: TGTGCCAGTAGTGGCAGGGGGTTCGGGGCCAACGTCCTGACTTTC. The chain couples TRBV19 to TRBJ2-6, with 7 bases identical to TRBD1. The CDR3 runs 15 residues. Germline V gene lookup returns CDR1 LNHDA and CDR2 SQIVND (reference sequence). After removal of 5 bases from V and 4 bases from J, the junction contained 5 bases not matched to a gene. The full variable domain, in which reference TRBV19 and TRBJ2-6 provide the parts outside the CDR3, is DGGITQSPKYLFRKEGQNVTLSCEQNLNHDAMYWYRQDPGQGLRLIYYSQIVNDFQKGDIAEGYSVSREKKESFPLTVTSAQKNPTAFYLCASSGRGFGANVLTFGAGSRLTVL.

The CDR3 coding sequence is TGTGCCAGCAGGGCAGGGGGAGTGGAAGAAAAACTGTTTTTT. It encodes CASRAGGVEEKLFF. The gene calls are TRBV6-5 and TRBJ1-4; 7 nucleotides agree with TRBD1. After removal of 6 bases from V and 8 bases from J, the junction contained 9 bases not matched to a gene. Germline values: CDR1 MNHEY, CDR2 SVGAGI. The CDR3 is made up of 14 amino acids.

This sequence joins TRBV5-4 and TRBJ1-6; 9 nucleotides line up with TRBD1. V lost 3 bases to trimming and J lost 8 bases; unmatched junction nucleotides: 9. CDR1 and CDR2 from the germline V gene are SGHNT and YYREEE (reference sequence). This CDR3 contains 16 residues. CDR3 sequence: CASSSGDRVRDSPLHF. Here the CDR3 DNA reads TGTGCCAGCAGCTCGGGGGACAGGGTCCGGGATTCACCCCTCCACTTT. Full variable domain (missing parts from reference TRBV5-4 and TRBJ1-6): ETGVTQSPTHLIKTRGQQVTLRCSSQSGHNTVSWYQQALGQGPQFIFQYYREEENGRGNFPPRFSGLQFPNYSSELNVNALELDDSALYLCASSSGDRVRDSPLHFGNGTRLTVT.

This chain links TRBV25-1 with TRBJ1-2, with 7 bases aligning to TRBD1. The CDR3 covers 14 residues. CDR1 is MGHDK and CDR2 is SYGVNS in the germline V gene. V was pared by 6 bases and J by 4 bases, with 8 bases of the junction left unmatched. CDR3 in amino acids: CASSLPGQSYGYTF. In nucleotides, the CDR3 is TGTGCCAGCAGCTTACCGGGACAGTCCTATGGCTACACCTTC.

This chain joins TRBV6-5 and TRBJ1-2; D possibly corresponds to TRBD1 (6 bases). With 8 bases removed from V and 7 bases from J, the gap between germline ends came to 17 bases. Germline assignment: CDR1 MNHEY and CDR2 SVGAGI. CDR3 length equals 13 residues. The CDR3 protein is CASRGQVLSGYTF. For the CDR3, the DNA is TGTGCCAGCCGGGGACAAGTTTTAAGTGGCTACACCTTC.

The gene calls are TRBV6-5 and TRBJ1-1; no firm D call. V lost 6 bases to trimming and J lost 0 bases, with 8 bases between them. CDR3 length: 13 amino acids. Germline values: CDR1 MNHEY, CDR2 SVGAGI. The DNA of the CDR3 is TGTGCCAGCAGAGACGGAGTGAACACTGAAGCTTTCTTT. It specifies CASRDGVNTEAFF.

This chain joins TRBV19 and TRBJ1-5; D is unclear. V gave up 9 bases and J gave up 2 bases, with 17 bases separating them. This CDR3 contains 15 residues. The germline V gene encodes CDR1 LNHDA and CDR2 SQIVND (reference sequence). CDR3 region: CASTGVRRGNQPQHF. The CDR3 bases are TGTGCCAGCACCGGGGTCCGGAGGGGCAATCAGCCCCAGCATTTT.

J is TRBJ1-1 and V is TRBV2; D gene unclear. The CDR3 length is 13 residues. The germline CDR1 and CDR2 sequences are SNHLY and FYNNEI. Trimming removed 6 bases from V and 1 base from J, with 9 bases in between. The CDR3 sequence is CASRSEGNTEAFF. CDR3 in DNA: TGTGCCAGCAGGAGCGAGGGGAACACTGAAGCTTTCTTT.

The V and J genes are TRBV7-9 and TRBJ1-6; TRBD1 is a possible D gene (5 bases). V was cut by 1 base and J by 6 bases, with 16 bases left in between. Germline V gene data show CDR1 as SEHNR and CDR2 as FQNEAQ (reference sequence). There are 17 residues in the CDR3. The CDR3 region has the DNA TGTGCCAGCAGCTTAGGGGGAGCCGGGGGGAGTAATTCACCCCTCCACTTT. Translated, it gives CASSLGGAGGSNSPLHF.

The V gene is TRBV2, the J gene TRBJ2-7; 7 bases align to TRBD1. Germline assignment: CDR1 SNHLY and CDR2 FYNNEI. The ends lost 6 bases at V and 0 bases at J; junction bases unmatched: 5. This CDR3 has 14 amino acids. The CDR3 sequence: CASRETGSSYEQYF. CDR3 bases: TGTGCCAGCAGGGAGACAGGGAGCTCCTACGAGCAGTACTTC.

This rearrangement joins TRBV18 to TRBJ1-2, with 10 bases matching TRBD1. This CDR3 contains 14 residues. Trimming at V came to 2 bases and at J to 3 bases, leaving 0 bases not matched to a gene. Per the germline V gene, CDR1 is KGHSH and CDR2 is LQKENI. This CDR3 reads CASSPGQGDYGYTF. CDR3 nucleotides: TGTGCCAGCTCACCAGGACAGGGGGACTATGGCTACACCTTC.

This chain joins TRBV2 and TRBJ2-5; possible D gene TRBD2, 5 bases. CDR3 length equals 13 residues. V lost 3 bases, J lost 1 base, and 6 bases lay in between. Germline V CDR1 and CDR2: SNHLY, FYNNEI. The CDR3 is CASSEEVQETQYF. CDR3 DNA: TGTGCCAGCAGTGAGGAGGTCCAAGAGACCCAGTACTTC.

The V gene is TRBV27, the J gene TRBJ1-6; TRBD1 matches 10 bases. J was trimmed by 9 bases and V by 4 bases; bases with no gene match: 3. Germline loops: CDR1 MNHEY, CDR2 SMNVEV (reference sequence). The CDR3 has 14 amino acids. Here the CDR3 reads CASSSDRGRSPLHF. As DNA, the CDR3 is TGTGCCAGCAGTTCCGACAGGGGGCGTTCACCCCTCCACTTT.

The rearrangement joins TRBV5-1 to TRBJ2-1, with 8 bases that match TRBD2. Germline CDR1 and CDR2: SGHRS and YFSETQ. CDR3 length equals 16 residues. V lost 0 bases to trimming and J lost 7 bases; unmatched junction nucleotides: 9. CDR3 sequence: CASSLGSGGPRNEQFF. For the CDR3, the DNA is TGCGCCAGCAGCTTGGGATCGGGGGGGCCCAGAAATGAGCAGTTCTTC. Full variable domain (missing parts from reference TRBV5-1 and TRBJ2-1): KAGVTQTPRYLIKTRGQQVTLSCSPISGHRSVSWYQQTPGQGLQFLFEYFSETQRNKGNFPGRFSGRQFSNSRSEMNVSTLELGDSALYLCASSLGSGGPRNEQFFGPGTRLTVL.

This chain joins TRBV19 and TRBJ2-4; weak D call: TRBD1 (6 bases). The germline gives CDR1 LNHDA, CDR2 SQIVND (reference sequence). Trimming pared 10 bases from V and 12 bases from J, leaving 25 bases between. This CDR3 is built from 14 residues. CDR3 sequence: CATGQLALGAAQYF. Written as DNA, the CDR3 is TGTGCCACAGGACAGCTGGCCCTGGGTGCGGCTCAGTACTTC.

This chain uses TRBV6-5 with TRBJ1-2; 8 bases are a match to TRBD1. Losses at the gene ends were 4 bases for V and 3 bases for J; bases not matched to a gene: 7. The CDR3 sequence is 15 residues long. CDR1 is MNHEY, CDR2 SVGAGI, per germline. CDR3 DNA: TGTGCCAGCAGTTTTCCGGGACAGGTAGACTATGGCTACACCTTC. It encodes CASSFPGQVDYGYTF.

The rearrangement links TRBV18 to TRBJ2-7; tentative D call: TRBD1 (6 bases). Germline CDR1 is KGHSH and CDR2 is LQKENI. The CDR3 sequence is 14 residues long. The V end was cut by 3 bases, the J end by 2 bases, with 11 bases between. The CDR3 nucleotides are TGTGCCAGCTCACCCGGGACATCAACCTACGAGCAGTACTTC. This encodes CASSPGTSTYEQYF. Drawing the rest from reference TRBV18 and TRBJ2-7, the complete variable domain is NAGVMQNPRHLVRRRGQEARLRCSPMKGHSHVYWYRQLPEEGLKFMVYLQKENIIDESGMPKERFSAEFPKEGPSILRIQQVVRGDSAAYFCASSPGTSTYEQYFGPGTRLTVT.

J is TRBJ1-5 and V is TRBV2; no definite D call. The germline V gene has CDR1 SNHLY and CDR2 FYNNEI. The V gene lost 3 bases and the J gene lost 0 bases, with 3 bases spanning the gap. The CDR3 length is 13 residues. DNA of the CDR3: TGTGCCAGCAGTGACAATAGCAATCAGCCCCAGCATTTT. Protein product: CASSDNSNQPQHF. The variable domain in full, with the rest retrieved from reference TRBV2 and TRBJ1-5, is EPEVTQTPSHQVTQMGQEVILRCVPISNHLYFYWYRQILGQKVEFLVSFYNNEISEKSEIFDDQFSVERPDGSNFTLKIRSTKLEDSAMYFCASSDNSNQPQHFGDGTRLSIL.

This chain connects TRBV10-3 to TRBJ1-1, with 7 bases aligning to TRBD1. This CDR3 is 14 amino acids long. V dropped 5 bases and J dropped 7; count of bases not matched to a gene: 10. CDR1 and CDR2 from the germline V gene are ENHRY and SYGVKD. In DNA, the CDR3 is TGTGCCATCAGTACAGGGGAGGCGATTAATGAAGCTTTCTTT. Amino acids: CAISTGEAINEAFF.